This T cell receptor beta chain emerged from a study of Ad26.COV2.S vaccination and SARS-CoV-2 variants (dated by TCRdb to the early 2020s). In terms of the full investigation: Vaccine-arm donors were drawn from COV1001, a multicentre, randomized, double-blind, placebo-controlled phase I-IIa trial of Ad26.COV2.S in healthy adults. Throughout the experiments and outcome assessment, investigators stayed blinded to trial group allocation. A total of 32 samples were included in the TCR-sequenced set, comprising roughly 20 Ad26.COV2.S vaccine recipients, 5 placebo recipients and 8 SARS-CoV-2 convalescent individuals. Sequencing of the TCRbeta repertoire served to evaluate the specificity and breadth of SARS-CoV-2-reactive T cell receptors following Ad26.COV2.S vaccination. Participants in the trial were split at random into five groups of five each, receiving low-dose or high-dose Ad26.COV2.S once or twice, or else placebo on both occasions. Ad26.COV2.S was given intramuscularly at 5x10^10 or 1x10^11 viral particles, as a single shot or as two shots 56 days apart. The investigation overall reported the following: After vaccination, substantial breadth of spike-specific CD8+ and CD4+ T cell responses was reported. Ad26.COV2.S recipients had higher spike-specific TCR breadth than placebo recipients (P = 0.0014). The study was not powered to compare responses between vaccine doses or regimens. The authors noted that the TCR breadth and depth analyses may have underestimated total T cell responses. Vaccine and placebo recipients had comparable non-spike TCR breadth, which fits with the vaccine containing only spike.

The germline V and J ends show losses of 4 bases and 4 bases respectively, and no gene match explains 6 bases of the junction. From the cysteine up to the phenylalanine, the CDR3 has a length of 15 residues. Just CDR3 DNA is preserved here, 45 bases in frame from base 1. In the germline V gene (reference sequence), CDR1 corresponds to SEHNR and CDR2 to FQNEAQ. The sample's treatment or condition, from its label and the paper: around 19 received Ad26.COV2.S at low or high dose, single or two shots; about 5 received placebo; per-sample allocation not given. For vaccine and placebo recipients, repertoires were sequenced using samples collected on day 63 after the first injection. Between 29 July and 7 August 2020, Cohort 1b enrolled about two dozen adults aged 18-55 years at one site in Boston, USA. As a vaccine, Ad26.COV2.S was a replication-incompetent adenovirus type 26 vector that expressed a prefusion-stabilized SARS-CoV-2 spike protein derived from the original Wuhan strain.

Comments on this clone: Its antigen is unknown. Per-nucleotide qualities are absent, and no much larger clonotype sits a single base away.

The immunoSEQ Assay was used to sequence TCRbeta CDR3 regions. After extraction, genomic DNA underwent amplification by bias-controlled multiplex PCR, followed by high-throughput sequencing. The published analysis was carried out like this. To quantify the absolute abundance of every unique TCRbeta CDR3 region, sequences were collapsed and filtered. T cell fraction was estimated by normalizing TCRbeta template counts to usable DNA, which was measured by amplifying reference genes present in all nucleated cells. Repertoire TCRs were annotated as SARS-CoV-2-specific when V gene, CDR3 amino acid sequence and J gene were exactly matched to a known reactive TCR set. The reference SARS-CoV-2 TCR set came from MIRA and was filtered for enrichment in COVID-19-positive ImmuneCODE repertoires, removing public or cross-reactive TCRs. Drawing on the MIRA antigens, annotated TCRs were analysed further at the level of specific ORF or position within ORF. Breadth was defined as the number of annotated unique rearrangements divided by the total number of unique productive rearrangements, and depth was defined as the summed frequency of the annotated unique rearrangements. TCR breadth was compared between groups using two-sided Wilcoxon rank-sum tests. The source is immuneACCESS, and TCRdb retained only in-frame sequences with V and J called. Part of the clones is not carried over; for the studies checked, unresolved V genes explain less than half of this, and the remainder is unexplained. V, J and clone size derive from that table, while D and trimming were established from the DNA sequence. This sample lists 250,000 to 300,000 clones; roughly 86% were detected once. The ten most abundant clones make up roughly 3.5% of the sample.

Sequenced material: peripheral blood, taken in a trial of Ad26.COV2.S vaccine versus placebo. This clonotype was sampled from a person aged 18-60 years who received the Ad26.COV2.S COVID-19 vaccine or a placebo. Recombination joined TRBV7-9 with TRBJ2-1; TRBD2 fits 8 bases in the junction. The CDR3 protein sequence reads: CASSSSGGGYNEQFF. The nucleotides are TGTGCCAGCAGCTCCAGCGGGGGAGGTTACAATGAGCAGTTCTTC.